This TCR beta chain was sequenced for a study of T cell changes during pregnancy in multiple sclerosis. The repertoire was sequenced with immunoSEQ multiplex PCR; TCRdb's copy has only in-frame clones and lacks some. The data hold around 85,000 clones, with 90% to 95% observed a single time. The CDR3 is 12 amino acids. Germline V CDR1 and CDR2: SNHLY, FYNNEI. The V end was cut by 6 bases, the J end by 6 bases, with 11 bases between. The sample was PBMCs, taken in the first trimester of pregnancy. The chain combines TRBV2 with TRBJ1-2; TRBD1 might be the D (6 bases). The clonotype comes from a female donor in good health, serving as a control in a pregnancy study. Some clones in this sample may be carry-over from other donors' samples. The CDR3 loop is CASRLQGHGYTF. CDR3 nucleotides: TGTGCCAGCAGGTTACAGGGCCATGGCTACACCTTC.